The present T cell receptor (beta chain) was sequenced within a study of OX40 agonist ivuxolimab in advanced cancers. Study context: Every 2 weeks, patients got intravenous ivuxolimab at one of six dose levels (0.01-10 mg/kg). Three patients had partial responses: one hepatocellular carcinoma, two cutaneous melanoma. Study-wide findings and caveats: Among some nonresponders, normalized T-cell clonal expansion was also low. In general, CD8+ T cells held more expanded clones than CD4+ did, on average.

Using immunoSEQ multiplex PCR, the repertoire was profiled, and TCRdb retains in-frame clones only, with some absent. The sample yields approximately 160,000 clones, 94% seen once. Comments on this clone: Its antigen is undetermined.

The germline gives CDR1 SGHRS, CDR2 YFSETQ. The CDR3 contains 13 residues. V shed 1 base, J shed 5 bases, and the junction held 2 bases outside the gene matches. The clonotype originates from an adult with an advanced solid tumor such as melanoma, head and neck, liver or kidney cancer. The source material was CD4+ or CD8+ T cells sorted from blood, sampled in a trial of the OX40 agonist ivuxolimab. The V and J genes are TRBV5-1 and TRBJ2-7, with 8 bases aligning to TRBD1. CDR3 region: CASSLRQGNEQYF. CDR3 DNA sequence: TGCGCCAGCAGCTTGAGACAGGGGAACGAGCAGTACTTC.